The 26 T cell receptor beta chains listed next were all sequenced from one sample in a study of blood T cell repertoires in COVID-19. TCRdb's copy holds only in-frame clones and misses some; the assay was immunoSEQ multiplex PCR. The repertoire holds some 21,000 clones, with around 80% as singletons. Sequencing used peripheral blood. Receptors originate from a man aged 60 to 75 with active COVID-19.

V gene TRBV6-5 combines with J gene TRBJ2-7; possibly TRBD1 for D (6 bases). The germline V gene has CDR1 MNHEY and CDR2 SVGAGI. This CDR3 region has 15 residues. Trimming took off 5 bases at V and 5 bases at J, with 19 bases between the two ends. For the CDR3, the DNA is TGTGCCAGCAGTCGACAGGTCAATCCAAGGGACGAGCAGTACTTC. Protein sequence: CASSRQVNPRDEQYF.

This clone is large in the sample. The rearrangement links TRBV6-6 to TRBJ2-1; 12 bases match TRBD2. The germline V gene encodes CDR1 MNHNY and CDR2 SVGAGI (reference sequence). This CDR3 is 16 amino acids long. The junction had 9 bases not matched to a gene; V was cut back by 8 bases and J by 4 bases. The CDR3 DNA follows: TGTGCCAGCCAGCTAGCGGGAGGGCCGGTATACAATGAGCAGTTCTTC. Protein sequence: CASQLAGGPVYNEQFF.

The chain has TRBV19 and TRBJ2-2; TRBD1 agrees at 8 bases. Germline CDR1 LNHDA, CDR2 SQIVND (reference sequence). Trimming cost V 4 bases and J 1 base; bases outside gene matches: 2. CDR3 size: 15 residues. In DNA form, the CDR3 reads TGTGCCAGTAGTACACAGGGGGGGAACACCGGGGAGCTGTTTTTT. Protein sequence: CASSTQGGNTGELFF.

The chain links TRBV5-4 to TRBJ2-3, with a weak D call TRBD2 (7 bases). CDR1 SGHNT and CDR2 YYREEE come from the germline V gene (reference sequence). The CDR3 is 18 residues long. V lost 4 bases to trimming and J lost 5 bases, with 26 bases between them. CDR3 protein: CASSESRGGGRTKDTQYF. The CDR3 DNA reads TGTGCCAGCAGCGAGTCCCGTGGGGGCGGGAGAACCAAAGATACGCAGTATTTT.

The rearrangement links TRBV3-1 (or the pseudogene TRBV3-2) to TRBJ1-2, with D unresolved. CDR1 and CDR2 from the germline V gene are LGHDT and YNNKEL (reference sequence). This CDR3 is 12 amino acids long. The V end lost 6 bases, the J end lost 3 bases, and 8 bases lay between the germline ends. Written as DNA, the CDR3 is TGTGCCAGCAGGGGTCAGGACTATGGCTACACCTTC. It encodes CASRGQDYGYTF.

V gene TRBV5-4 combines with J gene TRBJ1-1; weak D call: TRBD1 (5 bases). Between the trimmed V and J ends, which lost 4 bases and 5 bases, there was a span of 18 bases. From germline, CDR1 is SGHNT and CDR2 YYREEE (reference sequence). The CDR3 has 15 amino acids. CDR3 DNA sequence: TGTGCCAGCAGCCCTCGAGAGACGGGGGGGACTGAAGCTTTCTTT. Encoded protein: CASSPRETGGTEAFF.

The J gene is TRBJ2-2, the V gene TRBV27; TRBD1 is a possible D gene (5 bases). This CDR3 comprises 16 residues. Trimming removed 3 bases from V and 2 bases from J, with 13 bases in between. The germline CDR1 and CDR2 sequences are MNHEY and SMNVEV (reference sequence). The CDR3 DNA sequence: TGTGCCAGCAGTTTCATCAGGGCTACAAACACCGGGGAGCTGTTTTTT. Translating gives CASSFIRATNTGELFF.

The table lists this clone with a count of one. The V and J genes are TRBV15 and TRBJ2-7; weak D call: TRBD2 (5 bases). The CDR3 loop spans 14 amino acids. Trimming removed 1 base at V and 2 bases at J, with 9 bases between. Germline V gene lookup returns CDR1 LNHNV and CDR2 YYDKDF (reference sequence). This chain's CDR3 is CATSRALGTYEQYF. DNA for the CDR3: TGTGCCACCAGCAGAGCACTAGGGACCTACGAGCAGTACTTC.

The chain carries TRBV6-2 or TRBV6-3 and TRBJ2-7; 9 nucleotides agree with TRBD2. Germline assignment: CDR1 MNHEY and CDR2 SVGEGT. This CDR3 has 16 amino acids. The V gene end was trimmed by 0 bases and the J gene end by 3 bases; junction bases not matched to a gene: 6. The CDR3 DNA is TGTGCCAGCAGTTACTCGGCGCTAGCGGGGTACTACGAGCAGTACTTC. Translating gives CASSYSALAGYYEQYF.

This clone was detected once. The CDR3 sequence is CASSVAREGGEQFF. The CDR3 DNA follows: TGTGCCAGCAGTGTTGCGCGGGAGGGCGGTGAGCAGTTCTTC. The V call is TRBV2, the J call TRBJ2-1; 9 bases are shared with TRBD2. The CDR3 consists of 14 residues. The V gene's germline CDR1 is SNHLY and CDR2 FYNNEI. Trimming at V came to 4 bases and at J to 9 bases, leaving 7 bases not matched to a gene.

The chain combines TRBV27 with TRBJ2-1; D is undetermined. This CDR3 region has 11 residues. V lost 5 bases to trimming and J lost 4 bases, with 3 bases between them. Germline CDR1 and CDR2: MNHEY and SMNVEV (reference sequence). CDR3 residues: CASSRYNEQFF. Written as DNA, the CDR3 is TGTGCCAGCAGTCGGTACAATGAGCAGTTCTTC.

CDR3 amino acids: CASIPGGERYNEQFF. The CDR3 DNA reads TGTGCCAGCATCCCTGGGGGGGAGCGCTACAATGAGCAGTTCTTC. The rearrangement joins TRBV4-2 to TRBJ2-1; 7 positions match TRBD2. The CDR3 is 15 residues long. Germline values: CDR1 LGHNA, CDR2 YNFKEQ. V gave up 7 bases and J gave up 3 bases; unmatched junction bases: 9.

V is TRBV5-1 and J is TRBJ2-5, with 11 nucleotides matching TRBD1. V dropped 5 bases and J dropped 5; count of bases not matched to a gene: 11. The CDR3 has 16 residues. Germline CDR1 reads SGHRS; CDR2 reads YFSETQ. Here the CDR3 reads CASRPPGQGVSETQYF. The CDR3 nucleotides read TGCGCCAGCAGGCCCCCGGGACAGGGGGTATCGGAGACCCAGTACTTC.

CDR3 region: CASTSGRAPGELFF. The CDR3 nucleotides are TGTGCCAGCACTAGCGGGAGGGCCCCCGGGGAGCTGTTTTTT. V and J are TRBV5-4 and TRBJ2-2; 12 nucleotides match TRBD2. Trimming at V came to 6 bases and at J to 6 bases, leaving 3 bases not matched to a gene. Germline V gene data show CDR1 as SGHNT and CDR2 as YYREEE (reference sequence). This CDR3 is 14 amino acids long. The whole variable domain, filled in from reference TRBV5-4 and TRBJ2-2, reads ETGVTQSPTHLIKTRGQQVTLRCSSQSGHNTVSWYQQALGQGPQFIFQYYREEENGRGNFPPRFSGLQFPNYSSELNVNALELDDSALYLCASTSGRAPGELFFGEGSRLTVL.

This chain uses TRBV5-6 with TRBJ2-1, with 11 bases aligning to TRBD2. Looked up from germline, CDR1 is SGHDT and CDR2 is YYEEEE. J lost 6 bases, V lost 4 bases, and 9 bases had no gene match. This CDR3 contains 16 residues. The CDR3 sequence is CASSVLVAGGANEQFF. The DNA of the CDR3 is TGTGCCAGCAGCGTGCTAGTAGCGGGAGGGGCCAATGAGCAGTTCTTC. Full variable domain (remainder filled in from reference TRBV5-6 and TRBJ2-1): DAGVTQSPTHLIKTRGQQVTLRCSPKSGHDTVSWYQQALGQGPQFIFQYYEEEERQRGNFPDRFSGHQFPNYSSELNVNALLLGDSALYLCASSVLVAGGANEQFFGPGTRLTVL.

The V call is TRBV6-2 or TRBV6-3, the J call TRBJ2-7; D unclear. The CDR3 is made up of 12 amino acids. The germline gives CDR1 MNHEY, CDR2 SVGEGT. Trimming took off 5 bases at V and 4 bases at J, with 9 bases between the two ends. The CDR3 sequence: CASSQKHYEQYF. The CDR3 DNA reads TGTGCCAGCAGTCAAAAACATTACGAGCAGTACTTC.

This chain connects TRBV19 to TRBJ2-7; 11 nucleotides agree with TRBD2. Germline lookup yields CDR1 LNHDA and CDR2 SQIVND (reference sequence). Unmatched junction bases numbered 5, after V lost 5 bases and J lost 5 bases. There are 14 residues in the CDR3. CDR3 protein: CASSRLAGNHEQYF. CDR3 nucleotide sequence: TGTGCCAGTAGTCGACTAGCGGGGAACCACGAGCAGTACTTC.

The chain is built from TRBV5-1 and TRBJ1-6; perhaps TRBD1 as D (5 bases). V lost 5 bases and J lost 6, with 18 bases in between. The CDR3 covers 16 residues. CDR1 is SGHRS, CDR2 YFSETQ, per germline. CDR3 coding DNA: TGCGCCAGCAGACAGACAGCGCTTGGGCTTAATTCACCCCTCCACTTT. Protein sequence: CASRQTALGLNSPLHF.

The CDR3 bases are TGTGCCAGCAGCGCGGCTAGCGGGAGTTTTGGCACAGATACGCAGTATTTT. Protein: CASSAASGSFGTDTQYF. J is TRBJ2-3 and V is TRBV11-3; 10 positions agree with TRBD2. The CDR3 spans 17 residues. From germline, CDR1 is SGHNT and CDR2 YENEEA. Germline trimming cut 5 bases from V and 1 base from J; bases unmatched to any gene: 9.

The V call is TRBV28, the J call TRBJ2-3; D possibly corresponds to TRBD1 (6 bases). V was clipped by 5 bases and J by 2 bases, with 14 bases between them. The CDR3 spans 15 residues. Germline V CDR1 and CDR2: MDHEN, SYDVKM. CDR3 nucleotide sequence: TGTGCCAGCAGTGCGCCGGACAGACTCACAGATACGCAGTATTTT. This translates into CASSAPDRLTDTQYF.

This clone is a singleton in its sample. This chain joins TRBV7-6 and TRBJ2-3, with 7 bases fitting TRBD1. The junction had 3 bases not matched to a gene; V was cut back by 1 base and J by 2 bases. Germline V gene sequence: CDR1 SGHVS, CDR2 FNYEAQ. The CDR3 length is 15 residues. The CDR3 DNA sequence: TGTGCCAGCAGCTTAGACAGGGGCCACACAGATACGCAGTATTTT. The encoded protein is CASSLDRGHTDTQYF.

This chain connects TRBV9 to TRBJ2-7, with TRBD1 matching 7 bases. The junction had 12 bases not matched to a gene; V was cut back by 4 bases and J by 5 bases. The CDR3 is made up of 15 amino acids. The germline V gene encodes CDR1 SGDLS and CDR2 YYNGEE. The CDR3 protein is CASSLKGGASNEQYF. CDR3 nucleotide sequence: TGTGCCAGCAGCTTAAAAGGGGGCGCTTCGAACGAGCAGTACTTC.

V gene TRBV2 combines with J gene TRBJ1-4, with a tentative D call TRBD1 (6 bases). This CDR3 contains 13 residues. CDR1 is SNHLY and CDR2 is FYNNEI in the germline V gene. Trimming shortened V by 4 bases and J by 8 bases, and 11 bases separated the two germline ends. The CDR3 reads CASSGGRREKLFF. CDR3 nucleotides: TGTGCCAGCAGTGGGGGGCGGAGGGAAAAACTGTTTTTT.

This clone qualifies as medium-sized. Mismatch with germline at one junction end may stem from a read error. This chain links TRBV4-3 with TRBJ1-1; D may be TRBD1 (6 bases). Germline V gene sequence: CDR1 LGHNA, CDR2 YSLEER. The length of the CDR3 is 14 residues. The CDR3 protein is CASSQEQGTSGRVF. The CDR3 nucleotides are TGCGCCAGCAGCCAAGAACAGGGAACCTCAGGGCGGGTCTTT.

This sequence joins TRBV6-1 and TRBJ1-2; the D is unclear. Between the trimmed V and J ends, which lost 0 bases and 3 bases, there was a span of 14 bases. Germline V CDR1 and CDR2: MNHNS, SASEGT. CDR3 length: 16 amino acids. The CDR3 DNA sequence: TGTGCCAGCAGTGAAGCGCAGGCCCTTCCCCACTATGGCTACACCTTC. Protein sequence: CASSEAQALPHYGYTF.

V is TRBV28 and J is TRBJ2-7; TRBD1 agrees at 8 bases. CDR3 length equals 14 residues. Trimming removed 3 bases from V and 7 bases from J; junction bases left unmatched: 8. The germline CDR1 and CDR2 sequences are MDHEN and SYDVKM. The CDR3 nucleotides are TGTGCCAGCAGTTTGGGGACAGGAGTCTCAGAGCAGTACTTC. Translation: CASSLGTGVSEQYF.